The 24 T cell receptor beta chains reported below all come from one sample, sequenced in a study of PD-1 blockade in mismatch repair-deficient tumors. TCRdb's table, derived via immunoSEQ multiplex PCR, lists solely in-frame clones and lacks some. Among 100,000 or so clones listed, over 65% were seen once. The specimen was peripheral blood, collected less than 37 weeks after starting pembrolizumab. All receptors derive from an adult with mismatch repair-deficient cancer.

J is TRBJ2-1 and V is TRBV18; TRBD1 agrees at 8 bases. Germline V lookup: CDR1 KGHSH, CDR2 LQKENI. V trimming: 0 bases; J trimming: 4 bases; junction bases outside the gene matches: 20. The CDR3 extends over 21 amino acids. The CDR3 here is CASSPPSGDRGKAYRYNEQFF. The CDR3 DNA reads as TGTGCCAGCTCACCACCGTCAGGCGACAGGGGTAAAGCATATCGGTACAATGAGCAGTTCTTC.

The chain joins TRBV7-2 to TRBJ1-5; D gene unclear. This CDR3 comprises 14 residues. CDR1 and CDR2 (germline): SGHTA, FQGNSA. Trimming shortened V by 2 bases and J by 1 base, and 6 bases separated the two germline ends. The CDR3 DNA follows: TGTGCCAGCAGCTTATATGGCAGCAATCAGCCCCAGCATTTT. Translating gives CASSLYGSNQPQHF.

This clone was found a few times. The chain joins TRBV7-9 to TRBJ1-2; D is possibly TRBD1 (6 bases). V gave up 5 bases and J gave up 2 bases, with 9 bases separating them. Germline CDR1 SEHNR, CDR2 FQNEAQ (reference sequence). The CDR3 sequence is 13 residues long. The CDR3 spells CASSADSNYGYTF. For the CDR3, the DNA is TGTGCCAGCAGCGCGGACAGCAACTATGGCTACACCTTC.

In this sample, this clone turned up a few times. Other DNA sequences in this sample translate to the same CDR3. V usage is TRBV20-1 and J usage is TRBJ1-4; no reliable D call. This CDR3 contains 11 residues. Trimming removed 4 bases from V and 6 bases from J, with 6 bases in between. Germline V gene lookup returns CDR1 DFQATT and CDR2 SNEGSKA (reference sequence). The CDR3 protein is CSAKRDEKLFF. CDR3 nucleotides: TGCAGTGCTAAACGGGATGAAAAACTGTTTTTT.

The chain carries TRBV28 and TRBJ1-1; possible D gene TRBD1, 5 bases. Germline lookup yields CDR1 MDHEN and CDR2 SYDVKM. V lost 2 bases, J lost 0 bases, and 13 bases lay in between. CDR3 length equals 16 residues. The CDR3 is CASSLGLRGVNTEAFF. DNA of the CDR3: TGTGCCAGCAGTTTAGGACTACGGGGGGTGAACACTGAAGCTTTCTTT.

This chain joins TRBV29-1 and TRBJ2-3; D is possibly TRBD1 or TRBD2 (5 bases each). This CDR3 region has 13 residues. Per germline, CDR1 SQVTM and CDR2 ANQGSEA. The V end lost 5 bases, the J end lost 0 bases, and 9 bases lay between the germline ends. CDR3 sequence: CSVWDGSTDTQYF. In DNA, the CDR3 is TGCAGCGTTTGGGACGGTAGCACAGATACGCAGTATTTT.

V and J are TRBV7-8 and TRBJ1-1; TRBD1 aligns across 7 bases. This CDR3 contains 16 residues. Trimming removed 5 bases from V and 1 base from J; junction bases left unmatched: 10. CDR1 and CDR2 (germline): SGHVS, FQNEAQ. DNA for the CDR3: TGTGCCAGCAGCATAGGGACAGCGAGGGGGAACACTGAAGCTTTCTTT. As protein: CASSIGTARGNTEAFF.

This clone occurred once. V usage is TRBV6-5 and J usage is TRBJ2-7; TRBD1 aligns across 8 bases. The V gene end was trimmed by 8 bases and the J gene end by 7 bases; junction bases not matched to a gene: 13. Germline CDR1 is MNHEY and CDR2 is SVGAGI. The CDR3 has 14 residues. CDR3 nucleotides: TGTGCCAGCTGGGAACCCGGCAGGGGGCTTGAGCAGTACTTC. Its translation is CASWEPGRGLEQYF.

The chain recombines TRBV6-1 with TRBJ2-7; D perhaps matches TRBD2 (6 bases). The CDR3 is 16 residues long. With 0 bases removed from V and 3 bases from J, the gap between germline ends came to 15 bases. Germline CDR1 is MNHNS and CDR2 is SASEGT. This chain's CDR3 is CASSEALGGGNYEQYF. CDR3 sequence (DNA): TGTGCCAGCAGTGAAGCGCTGGGGGGAGGCAACTACGAGCAGTACTTC.

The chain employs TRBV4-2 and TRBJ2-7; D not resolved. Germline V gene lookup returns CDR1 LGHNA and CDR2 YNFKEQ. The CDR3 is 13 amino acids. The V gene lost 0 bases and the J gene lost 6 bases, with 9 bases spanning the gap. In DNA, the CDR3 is TGTGCCAGCAGCCAAGACGCGCGTAGCGAGCAGTACTTC. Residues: CASSQDARSEQYF.

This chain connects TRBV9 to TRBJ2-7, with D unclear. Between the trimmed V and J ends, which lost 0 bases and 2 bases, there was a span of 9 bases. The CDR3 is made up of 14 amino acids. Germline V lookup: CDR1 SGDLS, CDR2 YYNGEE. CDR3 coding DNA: TGTGCCAGCAGCGTAGGCCAGGCTGCCTACGAGCAGTACTTC. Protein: CASSVGQAAYEQYF.

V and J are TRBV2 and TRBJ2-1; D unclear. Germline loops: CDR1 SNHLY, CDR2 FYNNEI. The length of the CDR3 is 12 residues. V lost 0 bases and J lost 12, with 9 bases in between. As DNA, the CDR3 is TGTGCCAGCAGTGAAGCTTGGGGTGGGCAGTTCTTC. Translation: CASSEAWGGQFF.

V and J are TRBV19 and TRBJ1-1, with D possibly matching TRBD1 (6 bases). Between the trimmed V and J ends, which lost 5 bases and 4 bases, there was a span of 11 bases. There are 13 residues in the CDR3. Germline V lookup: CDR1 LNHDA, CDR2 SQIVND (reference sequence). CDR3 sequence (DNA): TGTGCCAGTAGTTTACAGGGTTTCACTGAAGCTTTCTTT. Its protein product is CASSLQGFTEAFF.

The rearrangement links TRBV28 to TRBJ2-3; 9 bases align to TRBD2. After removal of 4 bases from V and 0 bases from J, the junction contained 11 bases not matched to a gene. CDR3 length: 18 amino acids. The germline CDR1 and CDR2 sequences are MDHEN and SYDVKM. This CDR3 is CASSSAIDGTSSTDTQYF. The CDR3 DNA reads TGTGCCAGCAGTTCAGCAATCGACGGGACTAGCAGCACAGATACGCAGTATTTT.

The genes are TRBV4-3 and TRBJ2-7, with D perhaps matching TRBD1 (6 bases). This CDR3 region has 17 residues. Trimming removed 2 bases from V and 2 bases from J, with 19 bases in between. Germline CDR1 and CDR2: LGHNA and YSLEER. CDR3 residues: CASSQNPAGAQPYEQYF. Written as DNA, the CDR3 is TGCGCCAGCAGCCAAAACCCGGCAGGGGCCCAACCCTACGAGCAGTACTTC.

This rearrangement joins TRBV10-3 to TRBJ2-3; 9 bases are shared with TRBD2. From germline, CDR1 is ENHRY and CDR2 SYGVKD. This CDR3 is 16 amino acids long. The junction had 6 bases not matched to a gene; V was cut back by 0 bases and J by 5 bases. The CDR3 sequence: CAISESTAGGRDTQYF. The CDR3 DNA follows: TGTGCCATCAGTGAGTCGACAGCGGGAGGCCGAGATACGCAGTATTTT.

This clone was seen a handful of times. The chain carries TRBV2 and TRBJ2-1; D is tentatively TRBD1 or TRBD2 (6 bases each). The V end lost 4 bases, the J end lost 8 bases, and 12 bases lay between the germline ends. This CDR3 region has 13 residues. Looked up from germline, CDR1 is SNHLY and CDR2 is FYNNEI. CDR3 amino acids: CASSVEGGHEQFF. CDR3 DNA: TGTGCCAGCAGTGTAGAGGGGGGCCATGAGCAGTTCTTC. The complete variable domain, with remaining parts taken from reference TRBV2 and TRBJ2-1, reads EPEVTQTPSHQVTQMGQEVILRCVPISNHLYFYWYRQILGQKVEFLVSFYNNEISEKSEIFDDQFSVERPDGSNFTLKIRSTKLEDSAMYFCASSVEGGHEQFFGPGTRLTVL.

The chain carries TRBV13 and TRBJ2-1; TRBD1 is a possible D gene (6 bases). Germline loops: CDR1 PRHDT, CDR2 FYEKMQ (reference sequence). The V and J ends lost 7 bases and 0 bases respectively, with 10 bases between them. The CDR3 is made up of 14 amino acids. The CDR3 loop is CASKQGSSYNEQFF. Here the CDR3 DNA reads TGTGCCAGCAAACAGGGCAGCTCCTACAATGAGCAGTTCTTC. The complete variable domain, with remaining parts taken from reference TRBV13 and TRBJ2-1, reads AAGVIQSPRHLIKEKRETATLKCYPIPRHDTVYWYQQGPGQDPQFLISFYEKMQSDKGSIPDRFSAQQFSDYHSELNMSSLELGDSALYFCASKQGSSYNEQFFGPGTRLTVL.

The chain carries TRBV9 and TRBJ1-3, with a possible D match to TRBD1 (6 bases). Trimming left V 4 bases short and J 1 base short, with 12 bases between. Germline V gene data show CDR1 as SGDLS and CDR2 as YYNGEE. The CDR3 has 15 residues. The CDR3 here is CASSPIQGSGNTIYF. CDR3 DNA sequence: TGTGCCAGCAGCCCCATACAGGGATCTGGAAACACCATATATTTT.

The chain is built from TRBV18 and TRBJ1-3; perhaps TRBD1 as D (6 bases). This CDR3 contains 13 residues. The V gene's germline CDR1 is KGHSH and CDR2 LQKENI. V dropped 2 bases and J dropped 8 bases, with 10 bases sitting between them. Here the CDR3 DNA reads TGTGCCAGCTCACCATACAGGGAAGACACCATATATTTT. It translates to CASSPYREDTIYF.

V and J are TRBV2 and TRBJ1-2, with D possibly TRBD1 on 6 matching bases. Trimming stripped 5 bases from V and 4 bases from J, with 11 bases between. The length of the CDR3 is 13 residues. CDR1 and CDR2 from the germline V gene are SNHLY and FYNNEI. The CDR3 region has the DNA TGTGCCAGCAGTTACAGGGAGGGCTATGGCTACACCTTC. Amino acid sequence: CASSYREGYGYTF.

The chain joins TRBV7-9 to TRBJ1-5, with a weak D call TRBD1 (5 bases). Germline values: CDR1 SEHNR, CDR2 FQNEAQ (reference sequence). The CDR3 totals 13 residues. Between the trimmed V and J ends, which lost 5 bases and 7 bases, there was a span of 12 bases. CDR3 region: CASSPGPFQPQHF. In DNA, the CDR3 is TGTGCCAGCAGCCCAGGGCCCTTCCAGCCCCAGCATTTT.

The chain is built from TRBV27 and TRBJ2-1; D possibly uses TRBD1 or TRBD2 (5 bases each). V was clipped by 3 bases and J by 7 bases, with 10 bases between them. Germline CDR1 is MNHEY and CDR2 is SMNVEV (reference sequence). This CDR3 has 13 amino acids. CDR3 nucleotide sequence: TGTGCCAGCAGTTTGGGACCGGGGAATGAGCAGTTCTTC. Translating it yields CASSLGPGNEQFF.

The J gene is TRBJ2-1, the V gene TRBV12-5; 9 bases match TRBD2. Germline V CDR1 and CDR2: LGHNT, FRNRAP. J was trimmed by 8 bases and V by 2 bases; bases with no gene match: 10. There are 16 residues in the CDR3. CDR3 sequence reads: CASGLTPPGLAYEQFF. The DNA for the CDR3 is TGTGCTAGTGGTTTGACGCCTCCGGGACTAGCCTATGAGCAGTTCTTC.